The clone carrying this TCR beta chain was found a few times. In the study's own analysis: Amplifying reference gene primers gave estimates of nucleated cell counts. Measured with immunoSEQ multiplex PCR; TCRdb has only the in-frame clones, and not every one. V and J calls and clone size are those listed in that table; D and trimming were worked out from the DNA. The sample has about 220,000 clones; 70% to 90% are singletons. Looked up from germline, CDR1 is SQVTM and CDR2 is ANQGSEA. CDR3 length: 14 residues. Trimming stripped 6 bases from V and 1 base from J, with 15 bases between. The sample is drawn from a study of blood T cell repertoires in COVID-19.

Sequenced material: peripheral blood. This chain joins TRBV29-1 and TRBJ1-1; the D gene is possibly TRBD1 (6 bases). This clonotype was obtained from a human donor in a cohort sampled during active COVID-19. Here the CDR3 DNA reads TGCAGCGTCGCCAACAGGGAAGCGAACACTGAAGCTTTCTTT. Amino acids: CSVANREANTEAFF.